This entry describes one TCR beta chain. Using the 5' RACE reads, TCRdb records one entry per CDR3 protein without DNA. The sample's table shows approximately 120,000 distinct CDR3 sequences. These data are taken from a study of monozygotic twins with inflammatory bowel disease. From germline, CDR1 is MNHEY and CDR2 SMNVEV (reference sequence). The CDR3 loop spans 11 amino acids. The receptor comes from a human donor with ulcerative colitis or Crohn's disease, or a healthy co-twin of an affected twin (not recorded which). Sequencing input: blood. The genes are TRBV27 and TRBJ2-1. The CDR3 reads CASRYYNEQFF.